The 11 T cell receptor beta chains given below trace back to one sample, sequenced in a study of glioma-infiltrating T cells. Using RNA template, CDR3s of TCR alpha and beta were amplified with iRepertoire arm-PCR. TCRdb reprocessed the multiplex PCR reads with MiXCR, giving one entry per CDR3 protein. The sample consists of roughly 3,900 distinct CDR3 sequences, about 28% of them appearing once. The material sequenced was glioma tissue, nonneoplastic brain tissue, or PBMCs (not recorded which). Every receptor here comes from a human donor with low-grade glioma or glioblastoma, undergoing nonglioma brain surgery, or in good health (not recorded which).

This clonotype rates as medium-sized. The chain combines TRBV11-1 with TRBJ2-1; D unclear. Trimming stripped 2 bases from V and 5 bases from J, with 7 bases between. The CDR3 runs to 13 residues. The germline V gene has CDR1 SGHAT and CDR2 FQDESV (reference sequence). CDR3 residues: CASSLHTNNEQFF. Written as DNA, the CDR3 is TGTGCCAGCAGCTTACACACAAACAATGAGCAGTTCTTC.

This clonotype has a count of ten or more. The chain links TRBV29-1 to TRBJ2-1; 9 bases align to TRBD1. The J segment lost 9 bases and the V segment lost 4 bases, leaving 4 bases of the junction unmatched. The CDR3 covers 12 residues. The germline gives CDR1 SQVTM, CDR2 ANQGSEA. The CDR3 here is CSVGDRVGEQFF. In DNA, the CDR3 is TGCAGCGTTGGGGACAGGGTCGGTGAGCAGTTCTTC.

The V gene is TRBV30, the J gene TRBJ2-1; a weak D match, TRBD2 (5 bases). Germline CDR1 reads GTSNPN; CDR2 reads SVGIG (reference sequence). The CDR3 covers 15 residues. Trimming stripped 2 bases from V and 0 bases from J, with 11 bases between. The CDR3, as DNA: TGTGCCTGGAGTCCCGGGGTAAGCTCCTACAATGAGCAGTTCTTC. Translation gives CAWSPGVSSYNEQFF.

For this clonotype: A much larger clone differs from this one at a single base, so this may be a read error. The chain couples TRBV20-1 to TRBJ2-1; possible D gene TRBD2, 6 bases. V was trimmed by 4 bases and J by 4 bases, leaving 14 bases between them. The CDR3 is 14 amino acids. The germline CDR1 and CDR2 sequences are DFQATT and SNEGSKA (reference sequence). The CDR3 region has the DNA TGCAGTGCTATGGGGAGGCGCTTATACAATGAGCAGTTCTTC. It translates to CSAMGRRLYNEQFF.

Comment on this clonotype: A much larger clone is a single base away; this may be a read error. The chain is built from TRBV19 and TRBJ1-1; 8 bases align to TRBD1. The CDR3 consists of 13 residues. The germline V gene encodes CDR1 LNHDA and CDR2 SQIVND (reference sequence). The CDR3, as DNA: TGTGTCAGTAGTATGGAGGACAGGGCCGTCGCTTTCTTT. Translation gives CVSSMEDRAVAFF.

This clonotype is labeled as medium-sized. The DNA for the CDR3 is TGTGCCAGCAGTTTGTGGAGCTCGACTAGCACAGATACGCAGTATTTT. Its translation is CASSLWSSTSTDTQYF. The rearrangement links TRBV12-3 or TRBV12-4 to TRBJ2-3; D gene ambiguous. The length of the CDR3 is 16 residues. Trimming took 3 bases from V and 0 from J, leaving 13 bases between them.

The rearrangement uses TRBV5-6 and TRBJ1-2; D is undetermined. CDR1 is SGHDT, CDR2 YYEEEE, per germline. The CDR3 has 12 residues. The ends were cut back, 1 base at V and 4 bases at J, with 5 bases in the middle. CDR3 nucleotides: TGTGCCAGCAGCTTGCCGAGCTATGGCTACACCTTC. It is translated as CASSLPSYGYTF.

By sample share, this clonotype is medium-sized (0.01 to 0.1%). The genes are TRBV20-1 and TRBJ2-5, with D possibly TRBD2 on 5 matching bases. The V gene lost 1 base and the J gene lost 5 bases, with 5 bases spanning the gap. The CDR3 totals 11 residues. In germline, CDR1 is DFQATT, CDR2 SNEGSKA (reference sequence). The CDR3 reads CSARAGETQYF. CDR3 DNA sequence: TGCAGTGCTAGAGCGGGGGAGACCCAGTACTTC.

With regard to this clonotype: A much larger clonotype is one base distant, so this may be a read error. The chain recombines TRBV6-1 with TRBJ1-5, with D hard to call. V was shortened by 1 base and J by 6 bases, with 16 bases between the two germline ends. The V gene's germline CDR1 is MNHNS and CDR2 SASEGT. The length of the CDR3 is 16 residues. CDR3 protein: CASSEGRADSRQPQHF. The CDR3 DNA follows: TGTGCCAGCAGTGAAGGTCGGGCGGATAGTCGTCAGCCCCAGCATTTT.

This clonotype was detected ten times or more. The chain uses TRBV10-3 and TRBJ1-5, with D unresolved. Germline-derived CDR1 and CDR2 are ENHRY and SYGVKD. CDR3 size: 14 residues. V lost 5 bases, J lost 0 bases, and 8 bases lay in between. CDR3 in DNA: TGTGCCATCAGTAGCTATCATAGCAATCAGCCCCAGCATTTT. It is translated as CAISSYHSNQPQHF.

This chain links TRBV7-8 with TRBJ2-1; a possible D gene is TRBD2 (5 bases). Germline CDR1 and CDR2: SGHVS and FQNEAQ. V shed 2 bases and J shed 0 bases, with 14 bases lying between them. The CDR3 consists of 17 residues. The CDR3: CASSLPSLPSSYNEQFF. The CDR3 DNA sequence: TGTGCCAGCAGCTTACCTAGCCTCCCGAGCTCCTACAATGAGCAGTTCTTC.